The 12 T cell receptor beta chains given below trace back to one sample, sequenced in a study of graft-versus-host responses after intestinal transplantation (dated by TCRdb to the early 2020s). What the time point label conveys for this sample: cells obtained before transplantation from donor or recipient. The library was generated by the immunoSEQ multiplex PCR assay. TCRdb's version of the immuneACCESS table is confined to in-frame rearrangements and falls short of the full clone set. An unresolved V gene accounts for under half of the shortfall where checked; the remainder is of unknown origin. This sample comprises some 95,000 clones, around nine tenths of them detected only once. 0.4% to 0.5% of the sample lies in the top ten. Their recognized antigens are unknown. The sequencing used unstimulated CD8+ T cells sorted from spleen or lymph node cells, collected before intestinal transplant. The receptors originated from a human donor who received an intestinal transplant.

DNA of the CDR3: TGTGCCAGCAGCTTTGGGGACAGGTTTGGGGGAAACACCATATATTTT. Its translation: CASSFGDRFGGNTIYF. This chain uses TRBV7-8 with TRBJ1-3, with 8 bases matching TRBD1. CDR3 length: 16 amino acids. Trimming cost V 3 bases and J 4 bases; bases outside gene matches: 8. Germline lookup yields CDR1 SGHVS and CDR2 FQNEAQ.

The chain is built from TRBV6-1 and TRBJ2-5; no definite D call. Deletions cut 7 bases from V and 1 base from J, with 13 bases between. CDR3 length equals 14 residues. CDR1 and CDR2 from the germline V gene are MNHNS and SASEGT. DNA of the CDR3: TGTGCCAGCACTAAGCTCAACCTCCAAGAGACCCAGTACTTC. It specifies CASTKLNLQETQYF.

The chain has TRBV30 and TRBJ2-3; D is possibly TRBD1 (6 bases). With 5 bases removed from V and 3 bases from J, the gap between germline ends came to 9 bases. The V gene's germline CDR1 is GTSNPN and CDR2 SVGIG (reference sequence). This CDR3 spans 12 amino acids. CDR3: CAWGDRTDTQYF. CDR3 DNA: TGTGCCTGGGGAGACAGGACAGATACGCAGTATTTT.

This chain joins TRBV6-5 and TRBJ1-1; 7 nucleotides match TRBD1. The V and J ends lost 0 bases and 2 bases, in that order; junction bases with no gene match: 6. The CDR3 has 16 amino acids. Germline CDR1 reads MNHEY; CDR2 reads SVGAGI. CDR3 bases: TGTGCCAGCAGTTACTCGGTCTCAGGGGGAAACACTGAAGCTTTCTTT. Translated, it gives CASSYSVSGGNTEAFF.

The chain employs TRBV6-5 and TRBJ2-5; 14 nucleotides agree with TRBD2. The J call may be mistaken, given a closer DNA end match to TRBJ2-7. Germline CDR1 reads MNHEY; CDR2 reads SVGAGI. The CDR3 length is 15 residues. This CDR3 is CASSPGLAGVYEQYF. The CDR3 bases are TGTGCCAGCAGTCCGGGACTAGCGGGAGTCTACGAGCAGTACTTC.

CDR3 loop: CASSSGQGGRELFF. The CDR3 coding sequence is TGTGCCAGCAGCTCCGGACAGGGCGGCAGGGAGCTGTTTTTT. The chain links TRBV5-6 to TRBJ2-2; the match to TRBD1 covers 8 bases. The CDR3 spans 14 residues. J lost 9 bases, V lost 3 bases, and 7 bases had no gene match. Germline values: CDR1 SGHDT, CDR2 YYEEEE.

CDR3 in DNA: TGTGCCTGGAGGAGGGGGCAGACCCAGTACTTC. It is translated as CAWRRGQTQYF. The chain uses TRBV30 and TRBJ2-5, with 7 bases identical to TRBD1. The CDR3 covers 11 residues. The germline gives CDR1 GTSNPN, CDR2 SVGIG (reference sequence). V was clipped by 3 bases and J by 6 bases; unmatched bases: 1.

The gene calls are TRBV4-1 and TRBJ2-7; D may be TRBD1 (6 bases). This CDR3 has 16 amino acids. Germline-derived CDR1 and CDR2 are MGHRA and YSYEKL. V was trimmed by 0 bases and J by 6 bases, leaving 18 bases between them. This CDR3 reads CASSQERTVVGGEQYF. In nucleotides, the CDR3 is TGCGCCAGCAGCCAAGAGCGGACAGTTGTCGGAGGCGAGCAGTACTTC.

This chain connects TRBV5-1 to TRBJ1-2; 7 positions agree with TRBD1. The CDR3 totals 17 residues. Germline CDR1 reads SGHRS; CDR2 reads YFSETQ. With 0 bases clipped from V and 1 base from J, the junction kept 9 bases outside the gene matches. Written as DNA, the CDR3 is TGCGCCAGCAGCTTGGGACAGGGCGTTCTAGATAACTATGGCTACACCTTC. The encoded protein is CASSLGQGVLDNYGYTF.

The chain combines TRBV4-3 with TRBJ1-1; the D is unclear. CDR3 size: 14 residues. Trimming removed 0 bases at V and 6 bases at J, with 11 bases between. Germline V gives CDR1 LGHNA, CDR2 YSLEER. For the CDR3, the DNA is TGCGCCAGCAGCCAAGAAAGCGATGGCTCTGAAGCTTTCTTT. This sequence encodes CASSQESDGSEAFF.

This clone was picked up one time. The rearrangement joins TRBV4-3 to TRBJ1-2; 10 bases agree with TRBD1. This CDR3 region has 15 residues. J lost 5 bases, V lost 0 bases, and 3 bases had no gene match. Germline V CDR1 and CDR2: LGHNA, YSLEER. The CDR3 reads CASSQERTGGYGYTF. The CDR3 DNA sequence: TGCGCCAGCAGCCAAGAGAGGACAGGGGGATATGGCTACACCTTC.

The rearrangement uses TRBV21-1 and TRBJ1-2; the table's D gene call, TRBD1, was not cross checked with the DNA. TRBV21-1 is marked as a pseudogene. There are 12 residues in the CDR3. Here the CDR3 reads CASSGQDYGYTF. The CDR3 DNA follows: TGTGCCAGCAGCGGACAGGACTATGGCTACACCTTC.